The rows below give T cell receptor beta chains drawn from one sample of a study of T cell responses to AZD1222 COVID-19 vaccine. TCRdb's table, derived via immunoSEQ multiplex PCR, lists solely in-frame clones and lacks some. The table shows 100,000 to 150,000 clones, with roughly 90% occurring only once. The sequencing used peripheral blood, collected on day 0 of AZD1222 vaccination. The origin of the receptors is an adult in good health. CDR3s include the opening cysteine and the closing phenylalanine or tryptophan. The D gene is left open where the match is weak. Not all rows give a size; the values are once, few, many and, for expanded clones, a class.

d_gene: TRBD1
abundance: .
v_gene: TRBV7-9
j_gene: TRBJ2-7
CDR3nt: TGTGCCAGCAGCTCCAAACACAGGGGGAACTCCTACGAGCAGTACTTC
CDR3aa: CASSSKHRGNSYEQYF

d_gene: .
abundance: .
v_gene: TRBV5-1
j_gene: TRBJ2-7
CDR3nt: TGCGCCAGCAGCTCCATCTACGAGCAGTACTTC
CDR3aa: CASSSIYEQYF

d_gene: TRBD2
abundance: .
v_gene: TRBV7-3
j_gene: TRBJ2-3
CDR3nt: TGTGCCAGCAGCCGCGGGTTGGCGGGGGGACGCACAGATACGCAGTATTTT
CDR3aa: CASSRGLAGGRTDTQYF

d_gene: .
abundance: once
v_gene: TRBV25-1
j_gene: TRBJ2-3
CDR3nt: TGTGCCAGCAGTGTCGCGGGCGGGATGGATACGCAGTATTTT
CDR3aa: CASSVAGGMDTQYF

d_gene: .
abundance: few
v_gene: TRBV6-2/TRBV6-3
j_gene: TRBJ2-3
CDR3nt: TGTGCCAGCAGTTACTCGGCCACGACGGATACGCAGTATTTT
CDR3aa: CASSYSATTDTQYF

d_gene: TRBD1
abundance: .
v_gene: TRBV10-3
j_gene: TRBJ1-2
CDR3nt: TGTGCCATCAGTGAACAGGGGAACTATGGCTACACCTTC
CDR3aa: CAISEQGNYGYTF

d_gene: .
abundance: .
v_gene: TRBV19
j_gene: TRBJ1-1
CDR3nt: TGTGCCAGTAGTAGCCTGAGTAGGACGAGCTTCATGAACACTGAAGCTTTCTTT
CDR3aa: CASSSLSRTSFMNTEAFF

d_gene: TRBD1
abundance: few
v_gene: TRBV6-2/TRBV6-3
j_gene: TRBJ2-7
CDR3nt: TGTGCCAGCAGCGACAGGGGATCGGACGAGCAGTACTTC
CDR3aa: CASSDRGSDEQYF

d_gene: TRBD2
abundance: .
v_gene: TRBV24-1
j_gene: TRBJ2-1
CDR3nt: TGTGCCACCAGTGATCTGAGGACTAGCGGGAAATACAATGAGCAGTTCTTC
CDR3aa: CATSDLRTSGKYNEQFF

d_gene: .
abundance: .
v_gene: TRBV20-1
j_gene: TRBJ1-6
CDR3nt: TGCAGTGCTAGTGGCAGATACCTTTCACCCCTCCACTTT
CDR3aa: CSASGRYLSPLHF

d_gene: .
abundance: .
v_gene: TRBV30
j_gene: TRBJ2-7
CDR3nt: TGTGCCTGGAGTACCCGGGACACGGCCACTTCCTACGAGCAGTACTTC
CDR3aa: CAWSTRDTATSYEQYF

d_gene: .
abundance: .
v_gene: TRBV7-9
j_gene: TRBJ2-7
CDR3nt: TGTGCCAGCAGCTTAGTACAGATTTCCTACGAGCAGTACTTC
CDR3aa: CASSLVQISYEQYF

d_gene: .
abundance: .
v_gene: TRBV7-9
j_gene: TRBJ1-1
CDR3nt: TGTGCCAGCAGCTTGGGACATTCGAACACTGAAGCTTTCTTT
CDR3aa: CASSLGHSNTEAFF

d_gene: TRBD1
abundance: .
v_gene: TRBV5-6
j_gene: TRBJ1-3
CDR3nt: TGTGCCAGCAACCCGGGACAGGGGTCGATTTGGTCTGGAAACACCATATATTTT
CDR3aa: CASNPGQGSIWSGNTIYF

d_gene: .
abundance: .
v_gene: TRBV24-1
j_gene: TRBJ2-4
CDR3nt: TGTGCCACCAGTAGCGGAGCCAAAAACATTCAGTACTTC
CDR3aa: CATSSGAKNIQYF

d_gene: .
abundance: .
v_gene: TRBV11-1
j_gene: TRBJ2-7
CDR3nt: TGTGCCAGCAGCCTAACTAGTACCTACGAGCAGTACTTC
CDR3aa: CASSLTSTYEQYF

d_gene: .
abundance: .
v_gene: TRBV28
j_gene: TRBJ1-2
CDR3nt: TGTGCCAGCAGTTCCCTCCCCTCTGGCTACACCTTC
CDR3aa: CASSSLPSGYTF

d_gene: .
abundance: .
v_gene: TRBV7-3
j_gene: TRBJ1-1
CDR3nt: TGTGCCAGCAGCTTTTCGTTGGGCACTGAAGCTTTCTTT
CDR3aa: CASSFSLGTEAFF

d_gene: .
abundance: .
v_gene: TRBV6-1
j_gene: TRBJ1-5
CDR3nt: TGTGCCAGCAGTGACACGAGCAATCAGCCCCAGCATTTT
CDR3aa: CASSDTSNQPQHF

d_gene: .
abundance: .
v_gene: TRBV7-2
j_gene: TRBJ1-5
CDR3nt: TGTGCCAGCAGCTTAACCCAGCCGGGCAATCAGCCCCAGCATTTT
CDR3aa: CASSLTQPGNQPQHF

d_gene: TRBD1
abundance: .
v_gene: TRBV7-2
j_gene: TRBJ1-2
CDR3nt: TGTGCCAGCAGCTGGCCTTGGACAGGGGGCGACTATGGCTACACCTTC
CDR3aa: CASSWPWTGGDYGYTF

d_gene: .
abundance: .
v_gene: TRBV7-9
j_gene: TRBJ1-2
CDR3nt: TGTGCCAGCAGCCCTCAAGGGAATGGCTACACCTTC
CDR3aa: CASSPQGNGYTF

d_gene: .
abundance: .
v_gene: TRBV14
j_gene: TRBJ2-7
CDR3nt: TGTGCCAGCAGCCAAATGGCAGAATTCTCCTACGAGCAGTACTTC
CDR3aa: CASSQMAEFSYEQYF

d_gene: .
abundance: .
v_gene: TRBV6-1
j_gene: TRBJ1-5
CDR3nt: TGTGCCAGCAGTGAGTTCGTCTTAAGCAATCAGCCCCAGCATTTT
CDR3aa: CASSEFVLSNQPQHF

d_gene: .
abundance: .
v_gene: TRBV6-2/TRBV6-3
j_gene: TRBJ2-5
CDR3nt: TGTGCCAGCAGCCTCATTCAAGAGACCCAGTACTTC
CDR3aa: CASSLIQETQYF

d_gene: TRBD2
abundance: .
v_gene: TRBV14
j_gene: TRBJ2-3
CDR3nt: TGTGCCAGCAGTATACTAGCGCGGAGGGGAGATACGCAGTATTTT
CDR3aa: CASSILARRGDTQYF

d_gene: .
abundance: .
v_gene: TRBV27
j_gene: TRBJ1-1
CDR3nt: TGTGCCAGCAGTTTGGGGGCGTTGACTGAAGCTTTCTTT
CDR3aa: CASSLGALTEAFF

d_gene: TRBD2
abundance: .
v_gene: TRBV7-8
j_gene: TRBJ2-1
CDR3nt: TGTGCCAGCAGCTTAACAGCGGGAGTGTCCAATGAGCAGTTCTTC
CDR3aa: CASSLTAGVSNEQFF

d_gene: .
abundance: .
v_gene: TRBV6-2/TRBV6-3
j_gene: TRBJ2-3
CDR3nt: TGTGCCAGCAGTTACCTCGGGACGGACACAGATACGCAGTATTTT
CDR3aa: CASSYLGTDTDTQYF

d_gene: TRBD1
abundance: .
v_gene: TRBV7-2
j_gene: TRBJ1-3
CDR3nt: TGTGCCAGCAGCTCAACACCGGGGACAGTTGGAAACACCATATATTTT
CDR3aa: CASSSTPGTVGNTIYF

d_gene: TRBD2
abundance: .
v_gene: TRBV24-1
j_gene: TRBJ2-7
CDR3nt: TGTGCCACCAGTGATCCAAGCGGGAGTTACGAGCAGTACTTC
CDR3aa: CATSDPSGSYEQYF

d_gene: TRBD1
abundance: .
v_gene: TRBV10-3
j_gene: TRBJ1-4
CDR3nt: TGTGCCATCAGTGAAGGGACAGCAACTAATGAAAAACTGTTTTTT
CDR3aa: CAISEGTATNEKLFF

d_gene: .
abundance: .
v_gene: TRBV7-2
j_gene: TRBJ2-5
CDR3nt: TGTGCCAGCAGCTTAGGCGGGGACAGACAGACCCAGTACTTC
CDR3aa: CASSLGGDRQTQYF

d_gene: .
abundance: .
v_gene: TRBV30
j_gene: TRBJ2-3
CDR3nt: TGTGCCAGCAGACTAGTAGAAGATACGCAGTATTTT
CDR3aa: CASRLVEDTQYF

d_gene: .
abundance: .
v_gene: TRBV2
j_gene: TRBJ2-2
CDR3nt: TGTGCCAGCAGTCCATACCCTAGGGGCACCGGGGAGCTGTTTTTT
CDR3aa: CASSPYPRGTGELFF